This record concerns one TCR beta chain sequence. The antigen is unknown. The source of the sample is a study of graft-versus-host responses after intestinal transplantation. Overall study context: Every transplant recipient was induced with anti-thymocyte globulin, then maintained on tacrolimus and steroids for 2 to 4 years.

Broader study findings: Among recipient marrow samples, GvH clones were found; some appeared first in ileum or blood. Early after transplant, HvG declines were associated with peak levels of circulating GvH clones. The presence of high graft-versus-host to host-versus-graft clonal ratios in allografts characterized patients with graft-donor T cell macrochimerism.

Libraries were prepared by immunoSEQ multiplex PCR; TCRdb keeps only in-frame clonotypes and omits some of them. The data hold approximately 85,000 clones, with 85% to 95% observed a single time. This sample comprised unstimulated CD8+ T cells sorted from spleen or lymph node cells, obtained before transplant. This TCR was recovered from a human donor who was the organ donor for an intestinal transplant.

CDR3 nucleotide sequence: TGTGCCAGCAGCTCAAGTGCGAATGAGCAGTTCTTC. Encoded protein: CASSSSANEQFF. The chain links TRBV7-6 to TRBJ2-1, with no clear D. Per germline, CDR1 SGHVS and CDR2 FNYEAQ. V lost 4 bases and J 7 bases, leaving 8 bases between the germline ends. The CDR3 is 12 residues long.